Below, one T cell receptor (beta chain) is given with its context. Its recognized antigen is unknown. No much larger clone exists at a distance of one base, and base qualities are not known. From V the trimming removes 5 bases and from J it removes 1 base, while the gene matches leave 6 bases of the junction unaccounted for. The CDR1 and CDR2 encoded by the germline V gene are LGHNA and YNFKEQ. The cysteine opens and the phenylalanine closes a CDR3 of 15 amino acids. CDR3 DNA is the only sequence kept; it has 45 bases, read in frame from the first base. The immunoSEQ Assay, a bias-controlled multiplex PCR, was used to amplify TCRbeta CDR3 regions from genomic DNA. The authors' analysis ran thus. Nucleated cell counts per sample were estimated from amplification of reference gene primers within the assay. Sequence reads were collapsed and filtered to measure the absolute abundance of every unique TCRbeta CDR3 rearrangement. For each sample, productive Simpson clonality was calculated as the square root of Simpson's diversity index across productive rearrangements. TCRdb carries this immuneACCESS record with in-frame sequences only. Its versions omit some clonotypes, under half of them owing to an unresolved V gene in the studies checked, with the rest unexplained. Clonal size and the V and J genes are those of that table, whereas D and trimming came from the DNA. This sample is represented by about 300,000 clones; around nine tenths of them were singletons. About 1.2% of the sample belongs to the ten largest clones.

These data come from a study of blood T cell repertoires in COVID-19 (dated by TCRdb to about 2020). With respect to the entire study: Collaborator samples came from the United States, Italy and Spain and covered acute and convalescent phases of COVID-19. The prospective study material was composed of cDNA or gDNA derived from T cells, B-cell-depleted T cells, or PBMCs. Deeply sampled blood TCRbeta repertoires from subjects exposed to, actively infected with, or recovered from COVID-19 were included in the dataset. The repertoires were made available in a free public database intended to serve as a resource for research on the immune response to SARS-CoV-2. Samples came from the ongoing ImmuneRACE study (first 160 participants) plus 1,254 subjects from 6 global collaborators. Sample metadata almost always included a de-identified subject ID, COVID-19 status, age in years and sex. Where available, HLA class I and class II types were obtained from metadata supplied by the sample provider rather than from assay-based typing. Results and caveats for the whole study, not just this receptor: The amount of clinical and demographic metadata varied by source and participant and was provided uncurated.

Collaborating institutions collected whole blood in K2EDTA tubes following their own protocols. For TCRbeta analysis, collaborators shipped samples in one of three forms: frozen whole blood, isolated PBMCs, or DNA extracted from either of those sample types. Sequencing was carried out using peripheral blood. The TCR comes from a man in his 70s with acute or convalescent COVID-19. The rearranged segments are TRBV4-2 and TRBJ1-1, and 8 bases in between align with TRBD1. The DNA is as follows: TGTGCCAGCAGCTATGTGGGACAGGCGAACACTGAAGCTTTCTTT. It translates as CASSYVGQANTEAFF.